The rows below give T cell receptor beta chains drawn from one sample of a study of T cell responses to AZD1222 COVID-19 vaccine. Libraries were prepared by immunoSEQ multiplex PCR; TCRdb keeps only in-frame clonotypes and omits some of them. The sample carries 100,000 to 150,000 clones, over 75% recorded once. The source was peripheral blood, collected on day 0 of AZD1222 vaccination. The receptors originated from an adult in good health. The CDR3 runs from the conserved cysteine through the conserved F or W. The D gene is left open where the match is weak. Clone size is stated in some rows and not others, as once, few, many or a class when expanded.

j_gene | len | v_gene | abundance | d_gene | CDR3nt | CDR3aa
TRBJ1-1 | 14 | TRBV5-6 | NA | NA | TGTGCCAGCAGCCGAGGAGGGCCGAACACTGAAGCTTTCTTT | CASSRGGPNTEAFF
TRBJ2-7 | 11 | TRBV10-2 | NA | NA | TGCGCCAGCAGCGCCGCCTACGAGCAGTACTTC | CASSAAYEQYF
TRBJ1-5 | 14 | TRBV2 | few | NA | TGTGCCAGCAGACGGGGGGCCGGCAATCAGCCCCAGCATTTT | CASRRGAGNQPQHF
TRBJ2-2 | 16 | TRBV19 | NA | TRBD1 | TGTGCCAGTAGTATCGGACAGGGAGGCAGCACCGGGGAGCTGTTTTTT | CASSIGQGGSTGELFF
TRBJ1-1 | 11 | TRBV7-9 | few | NA | TGTGCCAGCAGCTTAGCAGTTGAAGCTTTCTTT | CASSLAVEAFF
TRBJ2-3 | 14 | TRBV5-1 | NA | NA | TGCGCCAGCAGCGAGGGGAGTGGGTTGAATACGCAGTATTTT | CASSEGSGLNTQYF
TRBJ2-3 | 15 | TRBV6-5 | NA | NA | TGTGCCAGCAGTTACGGTCCGTATAGCACAGATACGCAGTATTTT | CASSYGPYSTDTQYF
TRBJ2-7 | 12 | TRBV3-1/TRBV3-2 | NA | NA | TGTGCCAGCAGCCAAGATAGGCTTCAGCAGTACTTC | CASSQDRLQQYF
TRBJ1-1 | 15 | TRBV7-9 | once | TRBD1 | TGTGCCAGCAGCTTAGTAACGAGGGGGCAGACTGAAGCTTTCTTT | CASSLVTRGQTEAFF
TRBJ1-1 | 16 | TRBV10-3 | NA | TRBD1 | TGTGCCATCAGTGAGTCGACAGGGGGCGATAGGACTGAAGCTTTCTTT | CAISESTGGDRTEAFF
TRBJ1-1 | 12 | TRBV21-1 | NA | NA | TGTGCCAGCAGCCGGATGCTTGGGGAAGCTTTCTTT | CASSRMLGEAFF
TRBJ1-4 | 16 | TRBV11-2 | NA | TRBD1 | TGTGCCAGCAGCTTAGGCGGGACAGGGGTAAATGAAAAACTGTTTTTT | CASSLGGTGVNEKLFF
TRBJ1-2 | 11 | TRBV6-2/TRBV6-3 | few | NA | TGTGCCAGCAGCCTCGGACAATTCCACACCTTC | CASSLGQFHTF
TRBJ1-2 | 13 | TRBV18 | NA | NA | TGTGCCAGCTCACCAGACCATAACTATGGCTACACCTTC | CASSPDHNYGYTF
TRBJ1-1 | 12 | TRBV4-1 | NA | NA | TGCGCCAGCAGCCCCGGGGGGGCGGAAGCTTTCTTT | CASSPGGAEAFF
TRBJ1-4 | 20 | TRBV7-8 | once | TRBD1 | TGTGCCAGCAGCTTAGGGTTGACCAGGGGGTATCAGACGACTAATGAAAAACTGTTTTTT | CASSLGLTRGYQTTNEKLFF
TRBJ1-2 | 15 | TRBV6-4 | NA | NA | TGTGCCAGCAGTGTATTACCGGGGGGGGCGTATGGCTACACCTTC | CASSVLPGGAYGYTF
TRBJ2-1 | 13 | TRBV5-1 | NA | NA | TGCGCCAGCAGCTTGGAGACCACCGGTGAGCAGTTCTTC | CASSLETTGEQFF
TRBJ2-3 | 17 | TRBV7-2 | NA | NA | TGTGCCAGCAGCTTAGCAGTTCTGTTTCTTAGCACAGATACGCAGTATTTT | CASSLAVLFLSTDTQYF
TRBJ1-4 | 14 | TRBV18 | NA | NA | TGTGCCAGCTCACCGGGGAGAGAAAATGAAAAACTGTTTTTT | CASSPGRENEKLFF
TRBJ2-3 | 14 | TRBV5-1 | NA | NA | TGCGCCAGCAGCTCCAGGACTAGCACAGATACGCAGTATTTT | CASSSRTSTDTQYF
TRBJ1-2 | 16 | TRBV7-7 | NA | TRBD1 | TGTGCCAGCAGCTCCACAGGGGGAAGAGAGGACTATGGCTACACCTTC | CASSSTGGREDYGYTF
TRBJ2-7 | 12 | TRBV3-1/TRBV3-2 | NA | NA | TGTGCCAGCAGCCCCAACGGGAACGAGCAGTACTTC | CASSPNGNEQYF
TRBJ1-2 | 14 | TRBV19 | few | NA | TGTGCCAGTATAAGAGACAGCTTTAACTATGGCTACACCTTC | CASIRDSFNYGYTF
TRBJ2-1 | 15 | TRBV6-5 | NA | NA | TGTGCCAGCAGTTACGCGTGGGGGACCTACAATGAGCAGTTCTTC | CASSYAWGTYNEQFF
TRBJ1-1 | 12 | TRBV7-9 | NA | NA | TGTGCCAGCAGCTTCCAGAACACTGAAGCTTTCTTT | CASSFQNTEAFF
TRBJ1-2 | 15 | TRBV9 | NA | TRBD1 | TGTGCCAGCAGCGAGGGGGACAGGGGTTACTATGGCTACACCTTC | CASSEGDRGYYGYTF
TRBJ1-2 | 15 | TRBV6-1 | NA | TRBD1 | TGTGCCAGCAGTGATACATGGACAGGGAACTATGGCTACACCTTC | CASSDTWTGNYGYTF
TRBJ1-1 | 14 | TRBV5-1 | NA | NA | TGCGCCAGCAGCGCGGATCCCCCGGACACTGAAGCTTTCTTT | CASSADPPDTEAFF
TRBJ2-7 | 12 | TRBV5-1 | NA | NA | TGCGCCAGCAGCACGGGAGACTACGAGCAGTACTTC | CASSTGDYEQYF